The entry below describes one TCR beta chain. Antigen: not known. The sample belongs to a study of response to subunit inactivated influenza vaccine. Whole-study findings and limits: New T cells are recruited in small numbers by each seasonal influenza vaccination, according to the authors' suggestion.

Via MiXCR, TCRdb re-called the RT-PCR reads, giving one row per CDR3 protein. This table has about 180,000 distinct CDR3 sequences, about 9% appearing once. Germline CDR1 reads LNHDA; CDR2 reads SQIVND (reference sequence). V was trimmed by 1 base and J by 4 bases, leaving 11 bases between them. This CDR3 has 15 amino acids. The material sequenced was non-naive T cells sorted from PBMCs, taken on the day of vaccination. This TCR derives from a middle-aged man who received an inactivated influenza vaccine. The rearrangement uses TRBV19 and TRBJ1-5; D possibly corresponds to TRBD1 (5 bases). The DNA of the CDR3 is TGTGCCAGTAGTATAGTGAGGGGACCGAATCAGCCCCAGCATTTT. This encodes CASSIVRGPNQPQHF.